This TCR beta chain is drawn from a study of blood T cell repertoires in COVID-19. About the research overall: Acute and convalescent COVID-19 specimens originated in the United States, Italy and Spain.

Participants were placed into cohorts based on the clinical history they reported. The protocol was immunoSEQ multiplex PCR, while the TCRdb copy is restricted to in-frame clones and leaves out a portion. The data hold over 200,000 clones, with 88% observed a single time. Germline V gene lookup returns CDR1 WNHNN and CDR2 SYGVQD (reference sequence). This CDR3 has 14 residues. V was clipped by 8 bases and J by 0 bases, with 11 bases between them. Sequencing input: PBMCs or T cells enriched from blood (not recorded which). The TCR sequence derives from a woman aged 25 to 39 who had been exposed to COVID-19. The rearrangement uses TRBV10-1 and TRBJ2-4, with a tentative D call TRBD2 (6 bases). The CDR3 loop reads CASAGLLAKNIQYF. CDR3 nucleotide sequence: TGCGCCAGCGCGGGACTGCTAGCCAAAAACATTCAGTACTTC.